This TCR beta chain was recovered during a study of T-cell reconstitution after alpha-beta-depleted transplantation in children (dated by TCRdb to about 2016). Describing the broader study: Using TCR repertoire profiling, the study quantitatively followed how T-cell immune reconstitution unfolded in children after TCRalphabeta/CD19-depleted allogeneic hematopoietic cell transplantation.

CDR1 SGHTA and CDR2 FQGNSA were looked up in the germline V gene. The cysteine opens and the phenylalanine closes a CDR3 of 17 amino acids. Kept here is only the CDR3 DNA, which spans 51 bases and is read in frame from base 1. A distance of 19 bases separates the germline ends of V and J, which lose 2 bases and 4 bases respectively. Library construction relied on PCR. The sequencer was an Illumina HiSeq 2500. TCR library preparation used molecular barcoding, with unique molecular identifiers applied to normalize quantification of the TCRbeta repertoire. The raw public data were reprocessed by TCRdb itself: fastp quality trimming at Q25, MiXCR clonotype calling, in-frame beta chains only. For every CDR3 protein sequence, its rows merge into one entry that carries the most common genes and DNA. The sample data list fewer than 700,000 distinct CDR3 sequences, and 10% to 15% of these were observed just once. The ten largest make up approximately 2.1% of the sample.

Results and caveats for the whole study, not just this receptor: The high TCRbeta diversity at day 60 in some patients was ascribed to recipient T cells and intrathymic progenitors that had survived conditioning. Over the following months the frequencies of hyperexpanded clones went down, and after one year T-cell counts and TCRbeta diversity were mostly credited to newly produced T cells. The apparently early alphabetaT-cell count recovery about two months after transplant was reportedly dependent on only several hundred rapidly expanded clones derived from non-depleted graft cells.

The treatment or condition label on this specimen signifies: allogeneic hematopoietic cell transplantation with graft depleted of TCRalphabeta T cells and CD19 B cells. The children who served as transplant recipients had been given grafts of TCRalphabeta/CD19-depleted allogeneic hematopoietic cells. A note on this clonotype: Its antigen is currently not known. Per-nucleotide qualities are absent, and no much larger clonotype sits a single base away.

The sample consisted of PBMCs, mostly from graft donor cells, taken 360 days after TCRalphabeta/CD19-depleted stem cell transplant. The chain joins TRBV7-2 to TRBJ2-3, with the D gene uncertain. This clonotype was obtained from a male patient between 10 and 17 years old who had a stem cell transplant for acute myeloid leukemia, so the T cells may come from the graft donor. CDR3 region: CASSLNTQALSPDTQYF. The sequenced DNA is TGTGCCAGCAGCTTAAATACGCAGGCGCTCAGCCCAGATACGCAGTATTTT.